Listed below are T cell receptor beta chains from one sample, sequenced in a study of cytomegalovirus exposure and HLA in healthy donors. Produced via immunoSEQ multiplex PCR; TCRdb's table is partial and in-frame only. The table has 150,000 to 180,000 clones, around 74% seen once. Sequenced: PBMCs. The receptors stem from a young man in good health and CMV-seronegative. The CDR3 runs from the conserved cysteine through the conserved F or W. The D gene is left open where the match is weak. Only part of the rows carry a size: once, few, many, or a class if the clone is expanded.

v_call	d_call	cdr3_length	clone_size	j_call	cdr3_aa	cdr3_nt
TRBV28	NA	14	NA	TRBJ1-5	CASSFGGSSQPQHF	TGTGCCAGCAGTTTCGGAGGGTCCAGTCAGCCCCAGCATTTT
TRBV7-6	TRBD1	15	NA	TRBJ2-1	CASSLGTGPYNEQFF	TGTGCCAGCAGCTTAGGGACAGGTCCATACAATGAGCAGTTCTTC
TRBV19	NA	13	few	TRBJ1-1	CASSSGQHTEAFF	TGTGCCAGTAGTTCCGGACAGCACACTGAAGCTTTCTTT
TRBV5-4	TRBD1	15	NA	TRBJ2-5	CASSLSGQGGETQYF	TGTGCCAGCAGCTTGAGTGGACAGGGGGGTGAGACCCAGTACTTC
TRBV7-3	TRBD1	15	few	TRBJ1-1	CASSHTGQGNTEAFF	TGTGCCAGCAGCCATACGGGACAGGGGAACACTGAAGCTTTCTTT
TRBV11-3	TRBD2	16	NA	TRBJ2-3	CASSSYSGNSTDTQYF	TGTGCCAGCAGCTCATATAGCGGGAACAGCACAGATACGCAGTATTTT
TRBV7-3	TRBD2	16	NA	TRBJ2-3	CASSLRLAGSTDTQYF	TGTGCCAGCAGCTTAAGACTAGCGGGGAGCACAGATACGCAGTATTTT
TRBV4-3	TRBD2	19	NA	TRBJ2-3	CASRQRVSLAGERTDTQYF	TGCGCCAGCAGACAACGGGTATCCTTAGCGGGGGAGCGCACAGATACGCAGTATTTT
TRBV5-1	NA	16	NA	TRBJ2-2	CASSLGSGGITGELFF	TGCGCCAGCAGCTTGGGCAGCGGAGGGATCACCGGGGAGCTGTTTTTT
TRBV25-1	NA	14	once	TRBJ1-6	CASSRGGGNSPLHF	TGTGCCAGCAGCCGGGGGGGCGGGAATTCACCCCTCCACTTT
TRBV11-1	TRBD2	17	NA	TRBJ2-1	CASSLILAGGPGNEQFF	TGTGCCAGCAGCTTAATTTTAGCGGGGGGGCCGGGTAATGAGCAGTTCTTC
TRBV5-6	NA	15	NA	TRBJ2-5	CASSFDSGLLETQYF	TGTGCCAGCAGCTTCGATTCAGGGCTCTTGGAGACCCAGTACTTC
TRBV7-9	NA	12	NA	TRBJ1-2	CASSWTDYGYTF	TGTGCCAGCAGCTGGACAGACTACGGCTACACCTTC
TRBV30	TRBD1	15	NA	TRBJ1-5	CAWSRRTGGEQPQHF	TGTGCCTGGAGTAGAAGGACAGGGGGCGAACAGCCCCAGCATTTT
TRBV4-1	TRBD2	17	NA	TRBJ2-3	CASSQESGAGGSDTQYF	TGCGCCAGCAGCCAAGAGAGTGGAGCGGGGGGATCAGATACGCAGTATTTT
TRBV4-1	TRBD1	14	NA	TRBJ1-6	CASSHRQGRSPLHF	TGCGCCAGCAGCCACAGACAGGGGAGGTCACCCCTCCACTTT
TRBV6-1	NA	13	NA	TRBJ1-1	CASKGKGVTEAFF	TGTGCCAGCAAAGGAAAGGGAGTCACTGAAGCTTTCTTT
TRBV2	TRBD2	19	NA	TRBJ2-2	CASSEGGTPTWGSTGELFF	TGTGCCAGCAGTGAGGGGGGGACTCCTACCTGGGGGAGCACCGGGGAGCTGTTTTTT
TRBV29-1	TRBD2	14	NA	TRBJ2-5	CSVVLAGGQETQYF	TGCAGCGTTGTCCTAGCGGGGGGGCAAGAGACCCAGTACTTC
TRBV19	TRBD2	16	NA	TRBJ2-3	CASSMGLAGSTDTQYF	TGTGCCAGTAGTATGGGTCTAGCGGGAAGCACAGATACGCAGTATTTT
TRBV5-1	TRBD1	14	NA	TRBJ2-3	CASSRQGSTDTQYF	TGCGCCAGCAGCCGACAGGGTAGCACAGATACGCAGTATTTT
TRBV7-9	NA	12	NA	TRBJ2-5	CATTGNQETQYF	TGTGCCACTACGGGAAACCAAGAGACCCAGTACTTC
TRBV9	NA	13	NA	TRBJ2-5	CASSVPPRETQYF	TGTGCCAGCAGCGTACCCCCCCGAGAGACCCAGTACTTC
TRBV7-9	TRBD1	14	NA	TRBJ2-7	CASSSPGQSYEQYF	TGTGCCAGCAGCTCACCGGGACAGTCCTACGAGCAGTACTTC
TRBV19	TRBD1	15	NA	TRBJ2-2	CASSKDPRGPGELFF	TGTGCCAGTAGTAAAGATCCAAGGGGGCCCGGGGAGCTGTTTTTT
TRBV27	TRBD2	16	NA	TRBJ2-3	CASSLVSGGQGDTQYF	TGTGCCAGCAGTTTGGTTAGCGGGGGGCAGGGGGATACGCAGTATTTT
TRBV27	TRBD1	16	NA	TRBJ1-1	CASSSYSTGSNTEAFF	TGTGCCAGCAGTTCCTACTCGACAGGGTCGAACACTGAAGCTTTCTTT
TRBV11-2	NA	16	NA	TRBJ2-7	CASSFSGTPVHYEQYF	TGTGCCAGCAGCTTCTCCGGGACTCCCGTTCACTACGAGCAGTACTTC
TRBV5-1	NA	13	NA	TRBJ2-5	CASSPGSQETQYF	TGCGCCAGCAGCCCGGGAAGTCAAGAGACCCAGTACTTC
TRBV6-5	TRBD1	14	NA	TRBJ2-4	CASSLGTGWNIQYF	TGTGCCAGCAGCCTCGGGACAGGGTGGAACATTCAGTACTTC
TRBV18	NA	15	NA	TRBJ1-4	CASAENMIFNEKLFF	TGTGCCAGCGCCGAAAACATGATATTTAATGAAAAACTGTTTTTT
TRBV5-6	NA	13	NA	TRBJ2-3	CASSITMVDTQYF	TGTGCCAGCAGTATAACAATGGTGGATACGCAGTATTTT
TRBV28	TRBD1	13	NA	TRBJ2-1	CASSWTGDNEQFF	TGTGCCAGCAGTTGGACAGGGGACAATGAGCAGTTCTTC
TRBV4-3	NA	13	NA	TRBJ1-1	CASSPQVNTEAFF	TGCGCCAGCAGCCCCCAGGTGAACACTGAAGCTTTCTTT
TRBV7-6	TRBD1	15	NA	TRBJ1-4	CASRQGQGMSEKLFF	TGTGCCAGCAGACAAGGACAGGGGATGAGTGAAAAACTGTTTTTT
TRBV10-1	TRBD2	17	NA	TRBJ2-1	CASSDGAPGLEDNEQFF	TGCGCCAGCAGTGATGGAGCCCCGGGACTAGAGGACAATGAGCAGTTCTTC
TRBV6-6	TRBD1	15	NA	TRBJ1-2	CASRSQGGSGYGYTF	TGTGCCAGCAGGAGCCAAGGGGGCTCGGGGTATGGCTACACCTTC
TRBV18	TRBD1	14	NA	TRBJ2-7	CASSPPGTVYEQYF	TGTGCCAGCTCACCACCGGGGACAGTCTACGAGCAGTACTTC
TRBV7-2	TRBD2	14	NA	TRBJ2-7	CASSSIAGGVEQYF	TGTGCCAGCAGCTCAATAGCGGGGGGAGTCGAGCAGTACTTC
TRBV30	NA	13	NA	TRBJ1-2	CAWSRLFNYGYTF	TGTGCCTGGAGCAGGTTATTCAACTATGGCTACACCTTC
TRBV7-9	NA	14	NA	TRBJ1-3	CASSSGGTGNTIYF	TGTGCCAGCAGCTCCGGGGGAACTGGAAACACCATATATTTT
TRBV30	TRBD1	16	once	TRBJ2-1	CAWSVGGTGSYNEQFF	TGTGCCTGGAGTGTAGGAGGGACAGGGTCTTACAATGAGCAGTTCTTC
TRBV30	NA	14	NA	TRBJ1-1	CAWSGGLLNTEAFF	TGTGCCTGGAGTGGGGGACTGCTGAACACTGAAGCTTTCTTT
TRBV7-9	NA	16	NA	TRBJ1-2	CASSPHYSDTSYGYTF	TGTGCCAGCAGCCCCCACTACTCGGACACGAGCTATGGCTACACCTTC
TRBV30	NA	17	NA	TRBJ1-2	CAWSSVDSSWGHYGYTF	TGTGCCTGGAGTAGTGTGGACAGTTCGTGGGGTCACTATGGCTACACCTTC
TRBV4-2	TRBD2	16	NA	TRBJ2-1	CASSYSGGATYNEQFF	TGTGCCAGCAGCTATAGCGGGGGGGCAACCTACAATGAGCAGTTCTTC
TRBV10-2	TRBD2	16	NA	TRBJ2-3	CASSEILAASTDTQYF	TGCGCCAGCAGTGAGATCCTAGCGGCTAGCACAGATACGCAGTATTTT
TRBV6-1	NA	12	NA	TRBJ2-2	CASNTNTGELFF	TGTGCCAGTAATACGAACACCGGGGAGCTGTTTTTT
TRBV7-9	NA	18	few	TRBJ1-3	CASSPRDYLRRAGNTIYF	TGTGCCAGCAGCCCCCGGGACTACCTACGGAGGGCTGGAAACACCATATATTTT
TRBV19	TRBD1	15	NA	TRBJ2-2	CASSIHRGPPGELFF	TGTGCCAGTAGTATACACAGGGGGCCCCCCGGGGAGCTGTTTTTT
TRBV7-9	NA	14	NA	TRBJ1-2	CASSPVGSRYGYTF	TGTGCCAGCAGCCCGGTGGGCAGCAGATATGGCTACACCTTC
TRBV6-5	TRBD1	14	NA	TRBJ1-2	CASSYLRTGKGYTF	TGTGCCAGCAGTTACCTTCGGACAGGGAAAGGCTACACCTTC
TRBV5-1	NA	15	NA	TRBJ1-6	CASSFQPSPFWPLHF	TGCGCCAGCAGCTTTCAACCGAGCCCCTTTTGGCCCCTCCACTTT
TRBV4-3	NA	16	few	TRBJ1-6	CASSQGRGWYNSPLHF	TGCGCCAGCAGCCAAGGGAGGGGTTGGTATAATTCACCCCTCCACTTT